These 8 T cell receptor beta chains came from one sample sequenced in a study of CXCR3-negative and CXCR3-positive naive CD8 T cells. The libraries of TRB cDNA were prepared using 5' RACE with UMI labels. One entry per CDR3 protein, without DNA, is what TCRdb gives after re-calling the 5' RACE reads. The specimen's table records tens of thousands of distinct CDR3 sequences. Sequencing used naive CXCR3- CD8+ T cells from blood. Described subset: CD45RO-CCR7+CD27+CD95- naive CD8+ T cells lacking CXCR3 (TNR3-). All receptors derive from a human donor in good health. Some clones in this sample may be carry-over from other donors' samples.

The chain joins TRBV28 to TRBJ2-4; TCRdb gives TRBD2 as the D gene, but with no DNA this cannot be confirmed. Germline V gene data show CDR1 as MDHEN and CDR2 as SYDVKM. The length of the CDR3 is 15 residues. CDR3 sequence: CASVGRRLAKNIQYF.

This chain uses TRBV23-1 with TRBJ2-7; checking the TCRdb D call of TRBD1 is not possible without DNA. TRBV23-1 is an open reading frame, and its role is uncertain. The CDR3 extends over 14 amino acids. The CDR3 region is CASSQGDRTYEQYF.

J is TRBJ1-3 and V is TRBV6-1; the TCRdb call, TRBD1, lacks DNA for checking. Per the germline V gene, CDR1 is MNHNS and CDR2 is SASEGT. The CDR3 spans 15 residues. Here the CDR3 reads CASSETGFSGNTIYF.

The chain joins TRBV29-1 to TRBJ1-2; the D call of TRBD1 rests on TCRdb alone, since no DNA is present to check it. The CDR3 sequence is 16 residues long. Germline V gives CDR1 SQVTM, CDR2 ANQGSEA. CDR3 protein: CSVEVLPQGSNYGYTF.

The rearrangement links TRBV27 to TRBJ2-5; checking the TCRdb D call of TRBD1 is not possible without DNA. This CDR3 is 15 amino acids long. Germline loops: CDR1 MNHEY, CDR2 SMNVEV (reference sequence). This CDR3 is CASSLSGGYQETQYF.

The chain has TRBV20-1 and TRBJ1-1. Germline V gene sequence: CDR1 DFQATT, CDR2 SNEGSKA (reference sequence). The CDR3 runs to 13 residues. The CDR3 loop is CSARNQSNTEAFF.

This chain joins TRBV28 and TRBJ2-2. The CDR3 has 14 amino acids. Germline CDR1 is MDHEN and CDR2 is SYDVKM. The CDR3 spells CASSLIVNTGELFF. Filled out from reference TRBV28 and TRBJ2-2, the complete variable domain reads DVKVTQSSRYLVKRTGEKVFLECVQDMDHENMFWYRQDPGLGLRLIYFSYDVKMKEKGDIPEGYSVSREKKERFSLILESASTNQTSMYLCASSLIVNTGELFFGEGSRLTVL.

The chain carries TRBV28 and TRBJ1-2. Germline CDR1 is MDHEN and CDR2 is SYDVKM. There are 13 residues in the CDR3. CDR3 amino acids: CASSYQSNGGYTF.